The clone carrying this T cell receptor (beta chain) has at least ten counts. Its antigen remains unknown. Trimming cost V 6 bases and J 8 bases, with 17 bases left between them. This CDR3 spans 14 amino acids. Germline V gene lookup returns CDR1 MNHEY and CDR2 SMNVEV (reference sequence). These data originate in a study of T cells in Graves' hyperthyroidism and ophthalmopathy. Study outcomes and limitations: Blood also showed most of the thyroid clonotypes that were expanded above 0.001.

TCR beta CDR3 region amplification was performed from RNA transcripts. Initially, a first-round RT-PCR of the TCR CDR3 employed the HTBI primer set. TCRdb re-derived calls from the multiplex PCR reads in MiXCR, one entry per CDR3 protein. The sample carries about 370,000 distinct CDR3 sequences, over 12% recorded once. The authors took PBMCs from about 9.5 ml fresh peripheral blood. Sequencing was carried out using blood. The genes are TRBV27 and TRBJ2-1, with D tentatively TRBD1 (6 bases). This TCR was sampled from a woman aged 60-75 years with Graves' ophthalmopathy. The CDR3: CASSSLDSSDEQFF. In nucleotides, the CDR3 is TGTGCCAGCAGCTCCTTGGACAGCAGCGATGAGCAGTTCTTC.